This T cell receptor (beta chain) was retrieved from a study of STAT3 mutations in large granular lymphocyte leukemia. Using immunoSEQ multiplex PCR, the repertoire was profiled, and TCRdb retains in-frame clones only, with some absent. The table has about 10,000 clones, 50% to 60% seen once. Study-wide points: Clonal expansion was inferred from other time points because no sample existed at each clone's first appearance. In T-cell large granular lymphocyte leukemia, about half of patients showed multiple immunodominant subclonotypes.

This clone was observed a single time. Its antigen is undetermined. Germline loops: CDR1 KGHSH, CDR2 LQKENI. The V gene lost 6 bases and the J gene lost 7 bases, with 15 bases spanning the gap. This CDR3 is 13 amino acids long. The V gene is TRBV18, the J gene TRBJ1-1; D perhaps matches TRBD1 (5 bases). This TCR came from a boy aged 10-17 years with T-cell large granular lymphocyte leukemia. Some clones in this sample may be carry-over from other donors' samples. Source material: peripheral blood mononuclear cells. In DNA form, the CDR3 reads TGTGCCAGCTCTACGACTCGGGGGAGTGAAGCTTTCTTT. Translated, it gives CASSTTRGSEAFF. Filled out from reference TRBV18 and TRBJ1-1, the complete variable domain reads NAGVMQNPRHLVRRRGQEARLRCSPMKGHSHVYWYRQLPEEGLKFMVYLQKENIIDESGMPKERFSAEFPKEGPSILRIQQVVRGDSAAYFCASSTTRGSEAFFGQGTRLTVV.